The 15 T cell receptor beta chains below come from one sample, sequenced in a study of blood T cells in healthy people across ages (dated by TCRdb to about 2015). The library came from 5' RACE. The data were produced on an Illumina HiSeq 2500. A second PCR of about 6 to 11 cycles was run with a J-beta primer mix and a sample-barcoded 5' primer. In-frame beta chains were kept once TCRdb had trimmed the public reads at Q25 with fastp and called clones with MiXCR. Identical CDR3 proteins give one entry, which carries the most common genes and DNA. This sample lists about a million distinct CDR3 sequences; around two fifths were detected once. The biggest ten clones account for 13% of the sample. The source material was blood. These receptors were obtained from a man aged 18-30 years in good health.

This clonotype occurred a few times. The CDR3 is CASSPHQKYTAFF. The CDR3 DNA follows: TGTGCCAGCAGCCCACATCAAAAATACACAGCTTTCTTT. The genes are TRBV12-3 or TRBV12-4 and TRBJ1-1; D ambiguous. Trimming took 6 bases from V and 10 from J, leaving 18 bases between them. CDR3 length: 13 amino acids.

DNA for the CDR3: TGCAGTGCTAGATCGCGACAGGGTAGCTACGAGCAGTACTTC. Its protein product is CSARSRQGSYEQYF. The V gene is TRBV20-1, the J gene TRBJ2-7; 7 positions match TRBD1. V shed 2 bases and J 3 bases; nucleotides not matched to a gene: 7. The CDR3 sequence is 14 residues long. Germline loops: CDR1 DFQATT, CDR2 SNEGSKA (reference sequence).

This clonotype has ten or more counts. V is TRBV6-5 and J is TRBJ2-1, with D possibly being TRBD1 (6 bases). CDR1 MNHEY and CDR2 SVGAGI come from the germline V gene. This CDR3 spans 12 amino acids. Deletions cut 5 bases from V and 8 bases from J, with 10 bases between. CDR3: CASSQTGDEQFF. CDR3 sequence (DNA): TGTGCCAGCAGTCAGACAGGCGATGAGCAGTTCTTC.

J is TRBJ1-2 and V is TRBV5-1; possible D gene TRBD1, 5 bases. Per the germline V gene, CDR1 is SGHRS and CDR2 is YFSETQ. Between the trimmed V and J ends, which lost 9 bases and 4 bases, there was a span of 19 bases. The length of the CDR3 is 14 residues. The CDR3 spells CAIRLPGRSYGYTF. CDR3 nucleotides: TGCGCCATCAGATTACCGGGACGGAGCTATGGCTACACCTTC.

Only a few counts were recorded for this clonotype. The chain couples TRBV20-1 to TRBJ1-5, with a tentative D call TRBD1 (6 bases). The CDR3 runs to 15 residues. Trimming left V 3 bases short and J 0 bases short, with 12 bases between. CDR1 and CDR2 (germline): DFQATT, SNEGSKA (reference sequence). The CDR3: CSAREGVNSNQPQHF. The DNA for the CDR3 is TGCAGTGCTAGGGAGGGGGTAAATAGCAATCAGCCCCAGCATTTT.

CDR3 nucleotide sequence: TGTGCCAGCAGTTACTCGATAAACAGCCAAGAGACCCAGTTCTTC. This gives the protein CASSYSINSQETQFF. The V gene is TRBV6-6, the J gene TRBJ2-5; D is uncertain. TRBJ2-1 explains the end of the DNA better; the J call may be wrong. CDR3 size: 15 residues. Germline CDR1 reads MNHNY; CDR2 reads SVGAGI (reference sequence).

As regards this clonotype: A read error may account for a junction end that differs from germline. The chain is built from TRBV7-6 and TRBJ1-5; D remains unclear. The length of the CDR3 is 13 residues. Germline V lookup: CDR1 SGHVS, CDR2 FNYEAQ. As DNA, the CDR3 is TGTGCCAGCGGCTTAACCGAGGATCAGCCCCAGCATTTT. Translation: CASGLTEDQPQHF.

This clonotype was observed a single time. V and J are TRBV12-3 or TRBV12-4 and TRBJ1-2; D gene uncertain. There are 12 residues in the CDR3. V was shortened by 10 bases and J by 3 bases, with 12 bases between the two germline ends. The CDR3: CANSLQYYGYTF. CDR3 nucleotides: TGTGCCAACAGCCTACAGTACTATGGCTACACCTTC.

This clonotype has only a few counts. The genes are TRBV7-9 and TRBJ1-2, with TRBD1 identical over 7 bases. The CDR3 totals 14 residues. V lost 1 base to trimming and J lost 5 bases; unmatched junction nucleotides: 4. Per the germline V gene, CDR1 is SEHNR and CDR2 is FQNEAQ (reference sequence). CDR3 sequence: CASSLGRGQYGYTF. CDR3 coding DNA: TGTGCCAGCAGCTTAGGGCGGGGACAGTATGGCTACACCTTC.

This clonotype has just one count. A clone one base away is much larger, so this may be a read error. This rearrangement joins TRBV4-2 to TRBJ1-2; unclear D gene. The length of the CDR3 is 15 residues. V was trimmed by 4 bases and J by 0 bases, leaving 12 bases between them. Germline V gives CDR1 LGHNA, CDR2 YNFKEQ. CDR3 sequence (DNA): TGTGCCAGCAGCCCAGATCAGGTCGCTAACTATGGCTACACCTTC. It encodes CASSPDQVANYGYTF.

The chain links TRBV2 to TRBJ1-1; no reliable D call. The V end was cut by 6 bases, the J end by 2 bases, with 10 bases between. The germline V gene encodes CDR1 SNHLY and CDR2 FYNNEI. There are 13 residues in the CDR3. The chain's CDR3 is CASRRTDNTEAFF. The CDR3 coding sequence is TGTGCCAGCAGGAGGACGGATAACACTGAAGCTTTCTTT.

This clonotype has a handful of counts. This chain connects TRBV20-1 to TRBJ2-7; 8 bases agree with TRBD2. The CDR3 has 15 amino acids. Looked up from germline, CDR1 is DFQATT and CDR2 is SNEGSKA (reference sequence). Trimming cost V 0 bases and J 4 bases; bases outside gene matches: 8. The chain's CDR3 is CSARDTRGGGYEQYF. The CDR3 nucleotides are TGCAGTGCTAGAGACACTCGGGGGGGCGGTTACGAGCAGTACTTC.

The CDR3 protein is CASSSINFDEQFF. The CDR3 DNA follows: TGCGCCAGCAGCTCAATCAACTTCGATGAGCAGTTCTTC. This sequence joins TRBV5-1 and TRBJ2-1; D unclear. Trimming pared 3 bases from V and 8 bases from J, leaving 12 bases between. CDR3 length equals 13 residues. CDR1 and CDR2 (germline): SGHRS, YFSETQ.

The J gene is TRBJ1-1, the V gene TRBV10-3; 8 bases align to TRBD1. The CDR3 runs 15 residues. V dropped 10 bases and J dropped 0; count of bases not matched to a gene: 10. Germline V gene sequence: CDR1 ENHRY, CDR2 SYGVKD. The CDR3 sequence: CATYRGRAMNTEAFF. Written as DNA, the CDR3 is TGTGCCACCTACAGGGGGAGAGCCATGAACACTGAAGCTTTCTTT.

The V gene is TRBV20-1, the J gene TRBJ1-6; TRBD1 matches at 7 bases. This CDR3 is 15 amino acids long. The germline V gene has CDR1 DFQATT and CDR2 SNEGSKA (reference sequence). Trimming at V came to 6 bases and at J to 6 bases, leaving 11 bases not matched to a gene. CDR3 sequence reads: CSAPSGGWPNSPLHF. The CDR3 DNA is TGCAGTGCCCCATCAGGGGGATGGCCTAATTCACCCCTCCACTTT.